This T cell receptor (beta chain) appears in the sequencing data of a study of CD8 T cells in ankylosing spondylitis. TCRdb re-analysed the 5' RACE reads in MiXCR, keeping a single row per CDR3 protein. The sample shows approximately 300,000 distinct CDR3 sequences, under 25% of them seen only once. The germline CDR1 and CDR2 sequences are KGHSH and LQKENI. The V end lost 3 bases, the J end lost 2 bases, and 13 bases lay between the germline ends. CDR3 length: 15 residues. This clonotype was seen a handful of times. The gene calls are TRBV18 and TRBJ1-1, with D hard to call. Sequencing input: blood, either unsorted or a sorted T cell fraction (not recorded which). The sequence derives from a female donor with ankylosing spondylitis or in good health (not recorded which). The CDR3 is CASSPQAKRNTEAFF. The CDR3 region has the DNA TGTGCCAGCTCACCTCAGGCGAAAAGAAACACTGAAGCTTTCTTT.